This TCR beta chain stems from a study of blood T cell repertoires in COVID-19 (TCRdb year 2020). Background on the whole study: The collaborator samples originated in the United States, Italy and Spain and spanned the acute and convalescent phases of COVID-19. The prospective study material was composed of cDNA or gDNA derived from T cells, B-cell-depleted T cells, or PBMCs. Subjects who had been exposed to COVID-19, were actively infected with it, or had recovered from it provided the deeply sampled blood TCRbeta repertoires that made up the dataset. The repertoires were made available in a free public database intended to serve as a resource for research on the immune response to SARS-CoV-2. Samples came from the ongoing ImmuneRACE study (first 160 participants) plus 1,254 subjects from 6 global collaborators. A de-identified subject ID, COVID-19 status, age in years and sex were almost always included in the sample metadata. HLA class I and class II types, where available, came from metadata supplied by the sample provider rather than from assay-based typing. The full study reports these points: The amount of clinical and demographic metadata varied by source and participant and was provided uncurated.

From the germline V gene, CDR1 is MNHEY and CDR2 is SVGEGT. V is cut by 2 bases and J by 6 bases, and the space between the germline ends is 17 bases. From the cysteine through the phenylalanine, the CDR3 covers 15 amino acids. Just CDR3 DNA is preserved here, 45 bases in frame from base 1. TCRbeta CDR3 regions were amplified from genomic DNA by means of the immunoSEQ Assay, a bias-controlled multiplex PCR. Concerning the study's data processing: Within the assay, amplification of reference gene primers was used to estimate how many nucleated cells each sample contained. To quantify the absolute abundance of each unique TCRbeta CDR3 rearrangement, sequence reads were collapsed and filtered. Productive Simpson clonality was computed per sample as the square root of Simpson's diversity index over productive rearrangements. In its TCRdb copy, this immuneACCESS table keeps in-frame sequences only and misses some clones. Where compared with another copy, unresolved V genes explain less than half of these, and the others have no known cause. V and J calls and clone size are given by that table; D and trimming were obtained from the DNA. Across this sample there are about 670,000 clones, with around 89% seen only once. Of the sample, 0.2% to 0.3% is held by the ten largest clones.

A single count supports this clone. Its target antigen remains unknown. Base qualities are missing; no much larger clone stands one base away. Whole blood was collected in K2EDTA tubes by collaborating institutions according to the institutions' own protocols. Collaborator samples were shipped for TCRbeta analysis as frozen whole blood, isolated PBMCs, or DNA extracted from either sample type. What was sequenced was peripheral blood. The rearrangement joined TRBV6-2 or TRBV6-3 to TRBJ2-7; the D gene remains uncertain. This clonotype originated in a woman under 30 with acute or convalescent COVID-19. The CDR3 sequence is CASSYGGGRVGEQYF. The DNA is as follows: TGTGCCAGCAGTTACGGCGGCGGCCGGGTGGGCGAGCAGTACTTC.